This TCR beta chain was identified in a study of yellow fever vaccine responses in identical twins. Findings of the study overall: Reportedly, the T cell response mounted by twins to vaccine seemed partly convergent, partly personalized.

Worth noting for this clonotype: What it binds is unknown.

One entry per CDR3 protein, called by TCRdb with MiXCR from the RT-PCR reads. The table shows more than 15,000 distinct CDR3 sequences, with less than 75% occurring only once. This receptor was obtained from a woman younger than 35 who received the yellow fever vaccine. The material sequenced was T cells from blood (PBMCs), unsorted or a sorted subset (not recorded which), taken before or after yellow fever vaccination (not recorded which).

As DNA, the CDR3 is TGTGCCAGCAACTTCCCGTCCAATGAGCAGTTCTTC. Translated, it gives CASNFPSNEQFF. V gene TRBV2 combines with J gene TRBJ2-1; D is ambiguous. Germline loops: CDR1 SNHLY, CDR2 FYNNEI. The CDR3 is 12 amino acids. The ends were cut back, 7 bases at V and 6 bases at J, with 10 bases in the middle.